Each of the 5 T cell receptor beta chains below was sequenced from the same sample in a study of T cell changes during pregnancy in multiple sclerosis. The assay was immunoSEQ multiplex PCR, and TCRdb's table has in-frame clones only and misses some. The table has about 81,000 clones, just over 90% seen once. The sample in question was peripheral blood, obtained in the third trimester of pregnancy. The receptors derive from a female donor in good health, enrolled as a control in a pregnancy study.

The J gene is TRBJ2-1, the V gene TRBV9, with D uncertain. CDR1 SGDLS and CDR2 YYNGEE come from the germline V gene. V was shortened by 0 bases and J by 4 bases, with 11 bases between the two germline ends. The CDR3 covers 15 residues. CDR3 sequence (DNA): TGTGCCAGCAGCGTAGCCCCCCACCTATACAATGAGCAGTTCTTC. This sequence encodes CASSVAPHLYNEQFF.

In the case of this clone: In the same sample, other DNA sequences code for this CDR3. The CDR3 here is CASSFGTSYEQYF. In DNA form, the CDR3 reads TGCGCCAGCAGCTTTGGCACTAGCTACGAGCAGTACTTC. This chain links TRBV5-1 with TRBJ2-7; perhaps TRBD2 as D (5 bases). Trimming removed 2 bases at V and 3 bases at J, with 9 bases between. The CDR3 has 13 residues. Germline assignment: CDR1 SGHRS and CDR2 YFSETQ. Variable domain in full (rest from reference TRBV5-1 and TRBJ2-7): KAGVTQTPRYLIKTRGQQVTLSCSPISGHRSVSWYQQTPGQGLQFLFEYFSETQRNKGNFPGRFSGRQFSNSRSEMNVSTLELGDSALYLCASSFGTSYEQYFGPGTRLTVT.

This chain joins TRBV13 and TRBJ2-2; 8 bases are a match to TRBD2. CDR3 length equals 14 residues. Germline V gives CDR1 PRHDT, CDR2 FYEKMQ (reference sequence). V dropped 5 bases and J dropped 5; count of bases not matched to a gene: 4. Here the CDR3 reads CASSPGGGTGELFF. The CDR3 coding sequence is TGTGCCAGCAGCCCGGGGGGGGGAACCGGGGAGCTGTTTTTT.

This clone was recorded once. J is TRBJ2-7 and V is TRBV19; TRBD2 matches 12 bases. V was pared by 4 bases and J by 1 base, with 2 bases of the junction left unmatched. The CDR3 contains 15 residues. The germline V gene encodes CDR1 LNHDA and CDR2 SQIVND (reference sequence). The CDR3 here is CASSTGLAGSYEQYF. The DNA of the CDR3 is TGTGCCAGTAGTACCGGACTAGCGGGATCCTACGAGCAGTACTTC.

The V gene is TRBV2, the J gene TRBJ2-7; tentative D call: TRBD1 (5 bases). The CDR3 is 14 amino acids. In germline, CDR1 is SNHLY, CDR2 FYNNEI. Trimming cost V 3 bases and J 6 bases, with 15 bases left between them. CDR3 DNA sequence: TGTGCCAGCAGTGAGAGCTCCCGACAGACCGAGCAGTACTTC. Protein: CASSESSRQTEQYF. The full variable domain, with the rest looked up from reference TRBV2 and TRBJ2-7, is EPEVTQTPSHQVTQMGQEVILRCVPISNHLYFYWYRQILGQKVEFLVSFYNNEISEKSEIFDDQFSVERPDGSNFTLKIRSTKLEDSAMYFCASSESSRQTEQYFGPGTRLTVT.